This T cell receptor (beta chain) was recovered during a study of OX40 agonist ivuxolimab in advanced cancers. At the level of the study: Earlier anti-PD-1, anti-PD-L1 or anti-CTLA-4 therapy was permitted; about 38% had received some. Broader study findings: Mean expanded clone counts were higher in CD8+ than CD4+ T cells.

Germline V CDR1 and CDR2: KGHSH, LQKENI. The V end lost 5 bases, the J end lost 6 bases, and 15 bases lay between the germline ends. The CDR3 spans 14 residues. Assay: immunoSEQ multiplex PCR; the TCRdb copy retains only in-frame clones and omits some. The table lists around 45,000 clones, almost 90% of them singletons. Sampled blood was obtained at baseline, cycle 4 day 1, and cycle 7 day 1. Comment on this clone: Its antigen is still unknown.

The chain links TRBV18 to TRBJ2-3; tentatively, D is TRBD1 (6 bases). The TCR originated in an adult with an advanced solid tumor such as melanoma, head and neck, liver or kidney cancer. The material was CD4+ or CD8+ T cells sorted from blood, obtained in a trial of the OX40 agonist ivuxolimab. The CDR3 region has the DNA TGTGCCAGCTCAACCGGACAGCCCCCGGATACGCAGTATTTT. This encodes CASSTGQPPDTQYF. Looking up the rest from reference TRBV18 and TRBJ2-3 gives the full variable domain: NAGVMQNPRHLVRRRGQEARLRCSPMKGHSHVYWYRQLPEEGLKFMVYLQKENIIDESGMPKERFSAEFPKEGPSILRIQQVVRGDSAAYFCASSTGQPPDTQYFGPGTRLTVL.